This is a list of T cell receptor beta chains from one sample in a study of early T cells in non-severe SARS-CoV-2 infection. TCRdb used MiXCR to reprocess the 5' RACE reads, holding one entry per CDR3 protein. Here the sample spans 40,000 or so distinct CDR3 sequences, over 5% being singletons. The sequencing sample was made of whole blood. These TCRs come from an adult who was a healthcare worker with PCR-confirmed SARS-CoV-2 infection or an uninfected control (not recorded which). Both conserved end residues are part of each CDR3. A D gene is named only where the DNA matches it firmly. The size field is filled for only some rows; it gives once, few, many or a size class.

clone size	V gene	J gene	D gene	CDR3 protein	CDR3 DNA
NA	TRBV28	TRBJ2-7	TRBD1	CASSYRGQWNDYEQYF	TGTGCCAGCAGTTATAGGGGACAGTGGAATGACTACGAGCAGTACTTC
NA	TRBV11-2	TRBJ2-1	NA	CASSLVRGGGNNEQFF	TGTGCCAGCAGCTTAGTACGGGGAGGGGGCAACAATGAGCAGTTCTTC
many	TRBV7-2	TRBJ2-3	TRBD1	CASRERDRGLGDTQYF	TGTGCCAGCAGAGAAAGGGACAGGGGGCTCGGGGATACGCAGTATTTT
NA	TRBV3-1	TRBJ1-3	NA	CASSQVVQPGNTIYF	TGTGCCAGCAGCCAAGTGGTACAGCCTGGAAACACCATATATTTT
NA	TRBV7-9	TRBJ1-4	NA	CASSSKGPEKLFF	TGTGCCAGCAGCTCCAAAGGTCCTGAAAAACTGTTTTTT
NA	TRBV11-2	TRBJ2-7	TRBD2	CASSLERVLAGVNEQYF	TGTGCCAGCAGCTTAGAGAGAGTACTAGCGGGGGTTAACGAGCAGTACTTC
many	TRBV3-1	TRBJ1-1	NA	CASSPKDLLGWTGVWGAFF	TGTGCCAGCAGCCCCAAGGACTTACTGGGATGGACGGGCGTGTGGGGCGCTTTCTTT
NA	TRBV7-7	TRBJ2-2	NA	CASSPSVNTGELFF	TGTGCCAGCAGCCCCTCAGTGAACACCGGGGAGCTGTTTTTT
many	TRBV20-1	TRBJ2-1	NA	CSATPGYDEQFF	TGCAGTGCCACCCCAGGGTATGATGAGCAGTTCTTC
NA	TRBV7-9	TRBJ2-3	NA	CASSPGIGTRSTDTQYF	TGTGCCAGCAGCCCGGGAATCGGGACCCGAAGCACAGATACGCAGTATTTT
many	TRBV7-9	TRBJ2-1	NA	CASSLVGHNSDEQFF	TGTGCCAGCAGTCTGGTCGGGCACAATTCCGATGAGCAGTTCTTC
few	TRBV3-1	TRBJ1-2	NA	CASSQGDYGYTF	TGTGCCAGCAGCCAAGGGGACTATGGCTACACCTTC
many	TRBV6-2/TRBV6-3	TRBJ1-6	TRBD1	CASSETGGNSPLHF	TGTGCCAGCAGTGAGACAGGGGGCAATTCACCCCTCCACTTT
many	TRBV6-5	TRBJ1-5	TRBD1	CASSLTGDNQPQHF	TGTGCCAGCAGTCTAACAGGGGACAATCAGCCCCAGCATTTT
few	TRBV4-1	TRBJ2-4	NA	CASSLGTIGDIQYF	TGCGCCAGCAGTCTAGGGACGATCGGGGACATTCAGTACTTC
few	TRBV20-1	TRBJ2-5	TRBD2	CSAFRTSGVQETQYF	TGCAGTGCATTTAGGACTAGCGGGGTTCAAGAGACCCAGTACTTC
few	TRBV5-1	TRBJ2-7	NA	CASSLWGDINFDEQYF	TGCGCCAGCAGCTTGTGGGGGGACATAAACTTCGACGAGCAGTACTTC
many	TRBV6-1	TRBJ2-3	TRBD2	CASSGTSGGADTQYF	TGTGCCAGCAGTGGGACTAGCGGGGGGGCAGATACGCAGTATTTT
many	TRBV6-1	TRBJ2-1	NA	CASSGGPFGNNEQFF	TGTGCCAGCAGTGGGGGCCCGTTTGGTAACAATGAGCAGTTCTTC
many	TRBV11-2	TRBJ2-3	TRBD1	CASSYTGADTQYF	TGTGCCAGCAGCTACACAGGGGCAGATACGCAGTATTTT
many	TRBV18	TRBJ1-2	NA	CASSPSPGPNYGYTF	TGTGCCAGCTCACCTTCTCCGGGGCCCAACTATGGCTACACCTTC
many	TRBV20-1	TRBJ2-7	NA	CSARDLQHEQYF	TGCAGTGCTAGAGATTTACAACACGAGCAGTACTTC
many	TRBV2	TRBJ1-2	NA	CASSVSGNGYTF	TGTGCCAGCAGCGTCTCAGGGAATGGCTACACCTTC
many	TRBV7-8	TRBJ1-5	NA	CASSQYQGPGQPQHF	TGTGCCAGCAGCCAGTACCAGGGGCCGGGTCAGCCCCAGCATTTT
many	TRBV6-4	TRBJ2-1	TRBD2	CASSETSGGPREQFF	TGTGCCAGCAGTGAAACTAGCGGGGGCCCTCGTGAGCAGTTCTTC
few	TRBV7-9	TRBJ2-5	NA	CASSLTGREETQYF	TGTGCCAGCAGCTTAACAGGGCGGGAAGAGACCCAGTACTTC
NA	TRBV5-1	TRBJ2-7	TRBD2	CASSSSGEAHF	TGCGCCAGCAGCTCTAGCGGGGAGGCACACTTC
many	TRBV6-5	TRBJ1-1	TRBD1	CASSPRDRDLGGGEAFF	TGTGCCAGCAGCCCCCGGGACAGGGACCTGGGAGGTGGTGAAGCTTTCTTT
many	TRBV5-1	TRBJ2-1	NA	CASSGQGSYNEQFF	TGCGCCAGCAGCGGGCAGGGCTCCTACAATGAGCAGTTCTTC
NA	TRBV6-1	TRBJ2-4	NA	CASSWAGAKNIQYF	TGTGCCAGCTCGTGGGCAGGGGCCAAAAACATTCAGTACTTC
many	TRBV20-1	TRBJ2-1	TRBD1	CSARGTGGNEQFF	TGCAGTGCTAGGGGGACAGGGGGCAATGAGCAGTTCTTC
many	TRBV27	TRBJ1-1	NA	CASSYRRENTEAFF	TGTGCCAGCAGCTATCGACGGGAGAACACTGAAGCTTTCTTT
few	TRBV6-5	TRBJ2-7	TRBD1	CASKVGGRYEQYF	TGTGCCAGCAAAGTAGGGGGCAGGTACGAGCAGTACTTC
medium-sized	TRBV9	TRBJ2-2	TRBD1	CASSEPGTGAVDTGELFF	TGTGCCAGCAGCGAACCAGGGACAGGGGCTGTTGACACCGGGGAGCTGTTTTTT
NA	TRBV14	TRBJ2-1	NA	CASSQGGSYNEQFF	TGTGCCAGCAGCCAAGGGGGCTCCTACAATGAGCAGTTCTTC
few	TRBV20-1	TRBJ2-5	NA	CSALGLAETQYF	TGCAGTGCCCTGGGCCTAGCGGAGACCCAGTACTTC
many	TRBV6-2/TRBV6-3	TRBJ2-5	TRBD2	CASSGELAARETQYF	TGTGCCAGCAGCGGGGAACTAGCGGCCCGGGAGACCCAGTACTTC
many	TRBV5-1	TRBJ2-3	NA	CASSSFGQKNTDTQYF	TGCGCCAGCAGCTCTTTTGGACAGAAAAATACAGATACGCAGTATTTT
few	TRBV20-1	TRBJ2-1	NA	CSARDATHEQFF	TGCAGTGCTAGAGATGCTACCCATGAGCAGTTCTTC
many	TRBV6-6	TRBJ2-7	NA	CASSYTGAEQYF	TGTGCCAGCAGTTACACGGGGGCTGAGCAGTACTTC
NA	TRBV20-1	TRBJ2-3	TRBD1	CSARVTRAGGTQYF	TGCAGTGCTAGAGTAACCCGGGCAGGGGGTACGCAGTATTTT
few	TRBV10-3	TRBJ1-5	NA	CAISVGESGNQPQHF	TGTGCCATCAGTGTTGGAGAAAGTGGTAATCAGCCCCAGCATTTT
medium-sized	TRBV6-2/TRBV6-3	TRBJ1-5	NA	CASMFPELGQPQHF	TGTGCCAGCATGTTCCCCGAGCTTGGTCAGCCCCAGCATTTT
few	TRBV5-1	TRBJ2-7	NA	CASRPGGGGSSYEQYF	TGCGCCAGCAGACCCGGAGGGGGGGGTAGCTCCTACGAGCAGTACTTC
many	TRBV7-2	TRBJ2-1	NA	CASTAGHLSYNEQFF	TGTGCCAGCACCGCGGGACACCTTTCCTACAATGAGCAGTTCTTC
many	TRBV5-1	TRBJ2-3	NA	CASSDVMEKWYF	TGCGCCAGCTCCGATGTGATGGAAAAATGGTATTTT
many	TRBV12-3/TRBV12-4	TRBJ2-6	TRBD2	CASSPGTSVLGANVLTF	TGTGCCAGCAGTCCGGGGACTAGCGTTCTTGGGGCCAACGTCCTGACTTTC
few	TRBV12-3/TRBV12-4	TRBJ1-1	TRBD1	CASSQTGTTEAFF	TGTGCCAGCAGTCAGACAGGGACCACTGAAGCTTTCTTT
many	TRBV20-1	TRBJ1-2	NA	CSATFEGVYYGYTF	TGCAGTGCTACATTTGAGGGGGTATACTATGGCTACACCTTC
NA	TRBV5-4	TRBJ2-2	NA	CASSPAQDPGELFF	TGTGCCAGCAGCCCCGCGCAGGACCCCGGGGAGCTGTTTTTT
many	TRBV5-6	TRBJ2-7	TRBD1	CASSSDRREQYF	TGTGCCAGCAGTTCGGACAGGCGCGAGCAGTACTTC
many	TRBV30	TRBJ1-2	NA	CAWSGGHYGYTF	TGTGCCTGGAGTGGGGGGCACTATGGCTACACCTTC
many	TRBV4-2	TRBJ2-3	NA	CASSLGLGGPDTQYF	TGTGCCAGCAGCCTAGGGCTGGGGGGCCCAGATACGCAGTATTTT
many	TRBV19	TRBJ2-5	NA	CASSTRRGPYQETQYF	TGTGCCAGTAGTACGAGGCGGGGGCCCTACCAAGAGACCCAGTACTTC
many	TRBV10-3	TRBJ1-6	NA	CAISESSGSGSPLHF	TGTGCCATCAGTGAGTCGTCGGGGAGCGGTTCACCCCTCCACTTT
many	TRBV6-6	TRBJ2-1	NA	CASSYSDGRNEQFF	TGTGCCAGCAGTTACTCTGACGGGCGTAATGAGCAGTTCTTC
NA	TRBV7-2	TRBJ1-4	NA	CASSLAPRGTTNEKLFF	TGTGCCAGCAGCTTAGCGCCCAGGGGAACAACTAATGAAAAACTGTTTTTT
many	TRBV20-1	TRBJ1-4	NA	CSAEEVGVTNEKLFF	TGCAGTGCTGAAGAGGTTGGCGTAACTAATGAAAAACTGTTTTTT